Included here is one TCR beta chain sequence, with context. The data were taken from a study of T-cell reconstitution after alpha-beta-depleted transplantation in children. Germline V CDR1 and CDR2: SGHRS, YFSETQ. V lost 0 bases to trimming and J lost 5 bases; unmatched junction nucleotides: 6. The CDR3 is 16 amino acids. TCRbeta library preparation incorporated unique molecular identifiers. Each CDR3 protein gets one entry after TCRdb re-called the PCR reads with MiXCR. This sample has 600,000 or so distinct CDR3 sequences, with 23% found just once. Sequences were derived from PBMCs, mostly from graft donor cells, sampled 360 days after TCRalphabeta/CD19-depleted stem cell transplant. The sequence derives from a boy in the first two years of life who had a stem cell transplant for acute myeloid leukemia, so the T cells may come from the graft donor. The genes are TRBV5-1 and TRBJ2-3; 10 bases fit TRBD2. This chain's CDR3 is CASSLVSGGIVDTQYF. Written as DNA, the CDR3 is TGCGCCAGCAGCTTGGTTAGCGGGGGGATCGTAGATACGCAGTATTTT.